The source of this T cell receptor (beta chain) is a study of CD4+ T cells in melanoma. Overall study findings and caveats: A reported correlation linked neoantigen-specific CD4+ T cells to CD8+, macrophage and B cell function. Neoantigen-specific CD4+ T cells in melanoma reportedly had diverse differentiation states.

Clones were read by immunoSEQ multiplex PCR, and TCRdb kept only the in-frame ones, dropping some. This sample carries 90,000 to 130,000 clones, 80% to 95% of them seen once, and the ten largest clones take 3.3%. Trimming removed 5 bases at V and 5 bases at J, with 21 bases between. CDR1 SNHLY and CDR2 FYNNEI come from the germline V gene. The CDR3 is made up of 16 amino acids. Remarks on this clone: Its antigen is currently unknown.

This chain connects TRBV2 to TRBJ1-1; perhaps TRBD1 as D (5 bases). This receptor was taken from a human donor with melanoma. Specimen: peripheral blood. In DNA, the CDR3 is TGTGCCAGCAGTCCCCGTTCCGGAGACAGAAGGACTGAAGCTTTCTTT. Translating gives CASSPRSGDRRTEAFF.